This T cell receptor beta chain was recorded in a study of OX40 agonist ivuxolimab in advanced cancers. Across the whole study: Partial responses occurred in three patients (one hepatocellular carcinoma, two cutaneous melanoma).

Data came from immunoSEQ multiplex PCR; TCRdb stores just in-frame clones and leaves some out. The repertoire consists of fewer than 35,000 clones, with about 87% occurring once and the leading ten covering 30% to 35%. Study-wide points: No antigen was identified for the clonally expanded peripheral T cells. Fewer expanded clones were found on average in CD4+ than in CD8+ T cells. Partial responders at 0.1-3.0 mg/kg had among the lowest clonal expansion.

Turning to this clone: Its antigen is not known.

This CDR3 is built from 16 residues. The V and J genes are TRBV21-1 and TRBJ1-5; TRBD1 reflects the table's D call only, with no check against the DNA. TRBV21-1 is deemed a pseudogene. The sequencing here drew on CD4+ or CD8+ T cells sorted from blood, taken in a trial of the OX40 agonist ivuxolimab. This sequence originates from an adult with an advanced solid tumor such as melanoma, head and neck, liver or kidney cancer. The CDR3 DNA reads TGTGCCAGCAGCAAGACCGGATTCAGGGGTGCTCAGCCCCAGCATTTT. Amino acids: CASSKTGFRGAQPQHF.